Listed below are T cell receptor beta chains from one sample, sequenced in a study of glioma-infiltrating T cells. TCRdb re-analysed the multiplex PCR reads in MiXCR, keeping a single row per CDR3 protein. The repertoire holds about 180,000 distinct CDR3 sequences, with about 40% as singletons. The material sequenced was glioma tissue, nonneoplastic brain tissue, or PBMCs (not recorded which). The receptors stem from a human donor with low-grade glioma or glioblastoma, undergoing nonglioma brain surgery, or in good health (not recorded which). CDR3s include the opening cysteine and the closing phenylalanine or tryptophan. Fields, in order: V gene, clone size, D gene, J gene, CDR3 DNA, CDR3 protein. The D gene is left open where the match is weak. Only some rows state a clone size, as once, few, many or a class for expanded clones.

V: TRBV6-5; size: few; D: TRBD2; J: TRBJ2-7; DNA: TGTGCCAGCAGTTACTCTAGTCTAGCGGTCTCCTACGAGCAGTACTTC; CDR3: CASSYSSLAVSYEQYF
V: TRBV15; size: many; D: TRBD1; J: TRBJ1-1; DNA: TGTGCCACCAGCAGAGTCGCCGGGACAGTGACGAACACTGAAGCTTTCTTT; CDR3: CATSRVAGTVTNTEAFF
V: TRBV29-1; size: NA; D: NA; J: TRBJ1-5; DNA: TGCAGCGCCGGGGATCATCTAAATCAGCCCCAGCATTTT; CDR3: CSAGDHLNQPQHF
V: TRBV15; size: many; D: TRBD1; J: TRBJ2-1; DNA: TGTGCCACCAGAAGACCGGGACGTACAACAGGGGGCTCCTACAATGAGCAGTTCTTC; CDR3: CATRRPGRTTGGSYNEQFF
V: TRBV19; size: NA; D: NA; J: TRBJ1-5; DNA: TGTGCCAGTAGTATCTCCGTAGATAGAAATCAGCCCCAGCATTTT; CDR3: CASSISVDRNQPQHF
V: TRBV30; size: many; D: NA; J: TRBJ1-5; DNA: TGTGCCTGGAGCGGTGGAGACAATCAGCCCCAGCATTTT; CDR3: CAWSGGDNQPQHF
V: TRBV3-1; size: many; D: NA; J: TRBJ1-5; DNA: TGTGCCAGCAGCCAAGATACGAGGCAGCCCCAGCATTTT; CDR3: CASSQDTRQPQHF
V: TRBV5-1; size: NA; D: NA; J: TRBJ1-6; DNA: TGCGCCAGCAGCTCAATACCAGGGACGGATTCACCCCTCCACTTT; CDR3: CASSSIPGTDSPLHF
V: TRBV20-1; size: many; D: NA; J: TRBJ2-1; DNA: TGCAGTGCTAGAGATTTTCGAGGGACATTAAACAATGAGCAGTTCTTC; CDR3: CSARDFRGTLNNEQFF
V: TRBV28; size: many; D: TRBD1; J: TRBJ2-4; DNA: TGTGCCAGCAGCCACCAGGGGGCTGGAGCCAAAAACATTCAGTACTTC; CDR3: CASSHQGAGAKNIQYF
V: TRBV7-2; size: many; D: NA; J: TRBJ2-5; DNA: TGTGCCAGCAGCTGGACGGCGGAGGGGGAGACCCAGTACTTC; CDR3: CASSWTAEGETQYF
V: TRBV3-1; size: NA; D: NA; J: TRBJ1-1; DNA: TGTGCCAGCAGCATCCGTTTAGGGCAGTTGAACACTGAAGCTTTCTTT; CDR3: CASSIRLGQLNTEAFF
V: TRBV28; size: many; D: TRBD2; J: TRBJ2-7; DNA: TGTGCCAGCAGTTCCCCTAGCGGGAGAAGCTCCTACGAGCAGTACTTC; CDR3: CASSSPSGRSSYEQYF
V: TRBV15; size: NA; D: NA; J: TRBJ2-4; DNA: TGTGACACCCGAGGCGCTGGGGACAAAAACATTAAGTACTTC; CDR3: CDTRGAGDKNIKYF
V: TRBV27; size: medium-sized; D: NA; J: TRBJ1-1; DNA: TGTGCCAGCAGGTCTGGCAGGGTGGACACTGAAGCTTTCTTT; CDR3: CASRSGRVDTEAFF
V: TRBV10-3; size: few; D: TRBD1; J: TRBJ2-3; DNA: TGTGCCATCAGATACTCCGGGACAGGGTCTACAGATACGCAGTATTTT; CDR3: CAIRYSGTGSTDTQYF
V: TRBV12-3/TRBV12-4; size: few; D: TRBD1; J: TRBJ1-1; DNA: TGTGCCACCTCCACAGGGGTCTACGGGAACACTGAAGCTTTCTTT; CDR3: CATSTGVYGNTEAFF
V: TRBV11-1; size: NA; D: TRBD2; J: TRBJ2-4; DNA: TGTGCCAGCATCTTAGACGGGGGGGGCCATCAGTACTTC; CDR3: CASILDGGGHQYF
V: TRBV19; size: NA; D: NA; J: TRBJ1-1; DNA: TGTGCCAGTAGTCTAAAGGGTTACACTGAAGATTTCTTT; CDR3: CASSLKGYTEDFF
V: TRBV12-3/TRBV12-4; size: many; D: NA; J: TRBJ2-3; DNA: TGTGCCAGCAGTTTACGCAGCGCCTACACAGATACGCAGTATTTT; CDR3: CASSLRSAYTDTQYF
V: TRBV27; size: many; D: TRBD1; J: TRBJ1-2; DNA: TGTGCCAGCAGTCCGCGACAGGGACACTATGGCTACACCTTC; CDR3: CASSPRQGHYGYTF
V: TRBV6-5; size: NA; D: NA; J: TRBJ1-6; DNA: TGTGCCAGCAGTACGGGGCAGGGTTTAACACCCCTCCACTTT; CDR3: CASSTGQGLTPLHF
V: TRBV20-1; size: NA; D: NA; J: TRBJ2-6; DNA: TGCAGTGCTAGAGATTGGGCCTCTGGGGCCAACGTCCTGACTTTC; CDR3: CSARDWASGANVLTF
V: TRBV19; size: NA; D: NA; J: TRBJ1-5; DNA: TGTGCCAGTAGTATCTTCCCCAAGATTAATCAGCCCCAGGATTTT; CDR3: CASSIFPKINQPQDF
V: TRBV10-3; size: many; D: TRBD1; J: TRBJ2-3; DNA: TGTGCCATCAGTGAGGATGTGACAGGGGGCACAGATACGCAGTATTTT; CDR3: CAISEDVTGGTDTQYF
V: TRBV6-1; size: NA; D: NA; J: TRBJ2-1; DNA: TGTGCCATCGGTCTCTCGAGCTCCTACAATGAGCAGTTCTTC; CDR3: CAIGLSSSYNEQFF
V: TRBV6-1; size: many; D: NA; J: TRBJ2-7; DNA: TGTGCCAGCAGGCAACAACAGGGCCCCTACGAGCAGTACTTC; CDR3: CASRQQQGPYEQYF
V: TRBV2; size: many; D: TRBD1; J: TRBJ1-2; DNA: TGTGCCAGCAGCCCCGGGACAGTCAACTATGGCTACACCTTC; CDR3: CASSPGTVNYGYTF
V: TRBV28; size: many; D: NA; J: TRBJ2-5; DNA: TGTGCCACCCCCCCGGGACTGACAGAGACCCAGTACTTC; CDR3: CATPPGLTETQYF
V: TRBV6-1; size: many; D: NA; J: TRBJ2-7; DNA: TGTGCCAGCAGTGTCGAGAGCAGCCACTACGAGCAGTACTTC; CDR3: CASSVESSHYEQYF
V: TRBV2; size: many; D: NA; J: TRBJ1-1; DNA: TGTGCCAGCAGTGGCGAGGGATCGAACACTGAAGCTTTCTTT; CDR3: CASSGEGSNTEAFF
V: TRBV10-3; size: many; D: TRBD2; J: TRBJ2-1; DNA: TGTGCCATCAGTGCTAGCGGGGTCTACAATGAGCAGTTCTTC; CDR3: CAISASGVYNEQFF
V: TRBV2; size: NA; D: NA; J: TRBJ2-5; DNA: TGTGCCAGCAGTAAGGCTAGTTCCATCGGGCCAAGCGGGACCCAGTACTTC; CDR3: CASSKASSIGPSGTQYF
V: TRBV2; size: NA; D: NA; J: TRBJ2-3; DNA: TGTGCCAGCAGCAACGTTGCCGGCACAGATACGCAGTATTTT; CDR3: CASSNVAGTDTQYF
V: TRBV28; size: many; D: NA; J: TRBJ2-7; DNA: TGTGCCAGCATGCGTTCCTACGAGCAGTACTTC; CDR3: CASMRSYEQYF
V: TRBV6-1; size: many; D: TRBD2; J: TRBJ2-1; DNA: TGTGCCAGCAGATTTACCGGGACTAGCTTTGAGCAGTTCTTC; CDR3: CASRFTGTSFEQFF
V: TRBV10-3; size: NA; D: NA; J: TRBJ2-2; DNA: TGTGCCATCAGCCCTAAGGGAAACGGGGAGCTGTTTTTT; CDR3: CAISPKGNGELFF
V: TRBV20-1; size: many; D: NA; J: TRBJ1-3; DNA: TGCAGTGCTAGAGAGCCCTCTGGAAACACCATATATTTT; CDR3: CSAREPSGNTIYF
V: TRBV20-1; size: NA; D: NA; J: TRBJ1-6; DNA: TGCAGTGCTATGTGTCATGGTTCCCTCCACTTT; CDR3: CSAMCHGSLHF
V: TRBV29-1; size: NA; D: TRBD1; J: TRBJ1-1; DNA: TGCAGCGTTGGGACTACAGGGGGCACTGAAGCTCTCTTT; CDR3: CSVGTTGGTEALF
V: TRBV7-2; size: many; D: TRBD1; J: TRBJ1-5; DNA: TGTGCCAGCAGCTTATTACAGGGGTACAATCAGCCCCAGCATTTT; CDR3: CASSLLQGYNQPQHF
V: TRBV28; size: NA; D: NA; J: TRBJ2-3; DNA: TGTGCCAGCAGTTGTCGACAGACCTACACAGATACGCAGTATTTT; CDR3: CASSCRQTYTDTQYF
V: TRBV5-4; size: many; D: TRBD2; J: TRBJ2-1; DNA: TGTGCCAGCAGCTTCGGACTAGCGTCAAATGAGCAGTTCTTC; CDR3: CASSFGLASNEQFF
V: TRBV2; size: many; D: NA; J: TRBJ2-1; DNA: TGTGCCAGCAGAGGACCGGGAGATAAAAAGTTCTTC; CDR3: CASRGPGDKKFF
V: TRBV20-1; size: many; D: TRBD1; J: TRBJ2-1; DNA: TGCAGTGCCGACCCATCTACAGGGGTCTCCTACAATGAGCAGTTCTTC; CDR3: CSADPSTGVSYNEQFF
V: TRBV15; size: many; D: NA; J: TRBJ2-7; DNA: TGTGCCACCAGCAGAGGTGGTGAGGACATGAACGAGCAGTACTTC; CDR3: CATSRGGEDMNEQYF
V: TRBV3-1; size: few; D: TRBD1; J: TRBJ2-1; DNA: TGTGCCAGCAGCCAAAAGGGGGCCACCTACGACAATGAGCAGTTCTTC; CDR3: CASSQKGATYDNEQFF
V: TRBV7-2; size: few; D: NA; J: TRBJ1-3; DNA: TGTGCCAGCAGCTTAGAGGGAGCGAGTGGAAACACCATATATTTT; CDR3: CASSLEGASGNTIYF
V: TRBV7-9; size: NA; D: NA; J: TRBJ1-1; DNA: TGTGCCAGCGGGACCACAGGCTTAGGGAACACTGTAGCTTTCTTT; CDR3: CASGTTGLGNTVAFF
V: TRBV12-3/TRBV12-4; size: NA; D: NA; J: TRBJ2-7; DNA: TGTGCCAGCAGTTTCCCGGAGATTTACGAGCAGTACTTC; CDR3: CASSFPEIYEQYF
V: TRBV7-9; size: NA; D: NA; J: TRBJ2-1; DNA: TGTGCCAGCAGCTTAATGGCAGGGAGCTCCTACAATGAGCAGTTCTTC; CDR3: CASSLMAGSSYNEQFF
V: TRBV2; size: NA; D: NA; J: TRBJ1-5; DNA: TGTGCCAGCAGTGAGGTTTATAGCAATAAGCCCCAGCATTTT; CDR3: CASSEVYSNKPQHF
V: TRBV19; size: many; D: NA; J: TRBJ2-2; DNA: TGTGCCAGTAGTATATCTGGGACCAGGGAGCTGTTTTTT; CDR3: CASSISGTRELFF
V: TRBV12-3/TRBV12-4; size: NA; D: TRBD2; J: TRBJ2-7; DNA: TGTGCCAGCACTTTGGGGCGACTAGCGGGCTCCGAGCAGTACTTC; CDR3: CASTLGRLAGSEQYF
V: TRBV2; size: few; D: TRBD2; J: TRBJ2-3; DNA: TGTGCCAGCAGTAATAGCGGGAGGGCGACAGATACGCAGTATTTT; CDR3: CASSNSGRATDTQYF
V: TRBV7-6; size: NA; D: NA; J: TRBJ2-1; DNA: TGTGCCAGCAGCCTCCGGGTTGAGAGTGAGCAGTTCTTC; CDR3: CASSLRVESEQFF
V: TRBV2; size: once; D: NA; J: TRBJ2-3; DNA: TGTGCCAGCAGTGAAATAGGGGCGACATATACGCAGTATTTT; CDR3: CASSEIGATYTQYF
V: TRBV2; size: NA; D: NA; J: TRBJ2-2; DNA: TGTGCCAGCAGTCTACAGCCGAGAACCGGGGAGCTGTTTTTT; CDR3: CASSLQPRTGELFF
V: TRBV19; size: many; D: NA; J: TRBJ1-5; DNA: TGTGCCAGTAGTATAAACTATCAGGATCAGCCCCAGCATTTT; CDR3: CASSINYQDQPQHF